One sample yielded the 23 T cell receptor beta chains listed below, sequenced in a study of blood T cell repertoires in COVID-19. TCRdb's copy holds only in-frame clones and misses some; the assay was immunoSEQ multiplex PCR. This table holds 200,000 to 250,000 clones, nearly 90% found once. The sequenced material came from peripheral blood. The receptors shown here come from a woman aged 18-29 years who had recovered from COVID-19.

This chain joins TRBV18 and TRBJ1-5; D not resolved. Trimming took off 2 bases at V and 4 bases at J, with 6 bases between the two ends. The CDR3 runs 13 residues. Germline V gene lookup returns CDR1 KGHSH and CDR2 LQKENI. CDR3: CASSPNPNQPQHF. The CDR3 DNA is TGTGCCAGCTCACCAAATCCTAATCAGCCCCAGCATTTT.

The chain uses TRBV7-2 and TRBJ2-1; TRBD2 agrees at 7 bases. The CDR3 contains 16 residues. Germline values: CDR1 SGHTA, CDR2 FQGNSA. V lost 4 bases, J lost 5 bases, and 11 bases stayed unmatched. CDR3 sequence reads: CASSSRWLAVDNEQFF. The CDR3 DNA is TGTGCCAGCAGCTCGAGGTGGCTAGCGGTAGACAATGAGCAGTTCTTC. The entire variable domain, with the rest obtained from reference TRBV7-2 and TRBJ2-1, is as follows: GAGVSQSPSNKVTEKGKDVELRCDPISGHTALYWYRQSLGQGLEFLIYFQGNSAPDKSGLPSDRFSAERTGGSVSTLTIQRTQQEDSAVYLCASSSRWLAVDNEQFFGPGTRLTVL.

The chain has TRBV27 and TRBJ1-4; D gene ambiguous. V lost 5 bases to trimming and J lost 8 bases, with 21 bases between them. The V gene's germline CDR1 is MNHEY and CDR2 SMNVEV (reference sequence). This CDR3 spans 16 amino acids. The CDR3 loop reads CASSRPSGSGGEKLFF. As DNA, the CDR3 is TGTGCCAGCAGTCGCCCATCAGGTTCGGGAGGAGAAAAACTGTTTTTT.

This chain uses TRBV7-2 with TRBJ1-2; D uncertain. V dropped 1 base and J dropped 3 bases, with 15 bases sitting between them. This CDR3 has 16 residues. Germline lookup yields CDR1 SGHTA and CDR2 FQGNSA. The CDR3 nucleotides are TGTGCCAGCAGCTTAGGAAAGCTGGCAGGCCACTATGGCTACACCTTC. Encoded protein: CASSLGKLAGHYGYTF. Full variable domain (outside the CDR3, taken from reference TRBV7-2 and TRBJ1-2): GAGVSQSPSNKVTEKGKDVELRCDPISGHTALYWYRQSLGQGLEFLIYFQGNSAPDKSGLPSDRFSAERTGGSVSTLTIQRTQQEDSAVYLCASSLGKLAGHYGYTFGSGTRLTVV.

This sequence joins TRBV11-3 and TRBJ2-7, with D tentatively TRBD1 (5 bases). Trimming took 0 bases from V and 4 from J, leaving 7 bases between them. CDR3 length: 13 amino acids. Germline V gives CDR1 SGHNT, CDR2 YENEEA. The CDR3 DNA reads TGTGCCAGCAGCTTAGAGCAGGGTTACGAGCAGTACTTC. It codes for CASSLEQGYEQYF.

V gene TRBV7-2 combines with J gene TRBJ1-5; D gene unclear. The CDR3 runs 15 residues. Trimming cost V 2 bases and J 0 bases, with 8 bases left between them. Germline assignment: CDR1 SGHTA and CDR2 FQGNSA. CDR3 coding DNA: TGTGCCAGCAGCTTATTCGCGGTTAGCAATCAGCCCCAGCATTTT. It specifies CASSLFAVSNQPQHF.

The chain joins TRBV5-5 to TRBJ2-3; 7 nucleotides match TRBD1. V lost 4 bases, J lost 2 bases, and 10 bases stayed unmatched. Germline CDR1 and CDR2: SGHKS and YYEKEE (reference sequence). This CDR3 contains 16 residues. CDR3 sequence (DNA): TGTGCCAGCAGCGTCCCGCCGGGACAGCACACAGATACGCAGTATTTT. This codes for CASSVPPGQHTDTQYF. The whole variable domain, filled in from reference TRBV5-5 and TRBJ2-3, reads DAGVTQSPTHLIKTRGQQVTLRCSPISGHKSVSWYQQVLGQGPQFIFQYYEKEERGRGNFPDRFSARQFPNYSSELNVNALLLGDSALYLCASSVPPGQHTDTQYFGPGTRLTVL.

The chain employs TRBV18 and TRBJ2-3, with D possibly matching TRBD1 (6 bases). In germline, CDR1 is KGHSH, CDR2 LQKENI. V shed 8 bases and J shed 2 bases, with 14 bases lying between them. The CDR3 runs 14 residues. The CDR3 region is CASLGQRLTDTQYF. The CDR3 coding sequence is TGTGCCAGCCTCGGACAGAGACTCACAGATACGCAGTATTTT.

The sample holds a few counts of this clone. The chain is built from TRBV6-4 and TRBJ2-2; the match to TRBD1 covers 8 bases. Germline V CDR1 and CDR2: MRHNA, SNTAGT. This CDR3 region has 15 residues. The V gene end was trimmed by 3 bases and the J gene end by 4 bases; junction bases not matched to a gene: 4. CDR3 coding DNA: TGTGCCAGCAGTGAACAGGGGGAAACCACCGGGGAGCTGTTTTTT. Amino acid sequence: CASSEQGETTGELFF.

The chain combines TRBV7-9 with TRBJ2-7; no firm D call. The ends were cut back, 5 bases at V and 6 bases at J, with 11 bases in the middle. The CDR3 consists of 12 residues. Germline CDR1 SEHNR, CDR2 FQNEAQ (reference sequence). CDR3 protein: CASSPGFGEQYF. The CDR3 DNA sequence: TGTGCCAGCAGCCCCGGTTTTGGCGAGCAGTACTTC.

The V call is TRBV5-6, the J call TRBJ1-2; weak D call: TRBD1 (6 bases). V was clipped by 3 bases and J by 0 bases, with 15 bases between them. Germline CDR1 SGHDT, CDR2 YYEEEE. This CDR3 spans 16 amino acids. CDR3 DNA sequence: TGTGCCAGCAGCTGGGGCCGGGACAACACTAACTATGGCTACACCTTC. Residues: CASSWGRDNTNYGYTF.

The chain recombines TRBV18 with TRBJ1-5; D remains ambiguous. This CDR3 spans 15 amino acids. Germline assignment: CDR1 KGHSH and CDR2 LQKENI. V lost 3 bases, J lost 0 bases, and 9 bases lay in between. The CDR3 reads CASSPGLNSNQPQHF. In DNA, the CDR3 is TGTGCCAGCTCACCTGGACTGAATAGCAATCAGCCCCAGCATTTT.

The chain has TRBV28 and TRBJ2-2; TRBD1 matches 7 bases. Germline V gene sequence: CDR1 MDHEN, CDR2 SYDVKM. This CDR3 comprises 14 residues. The junction had 5 bases not matched to a gene; V was cut back by 10 bases and J by 0 bases. The CDR3 sequence: CATGDRANTGELFF. CDR3 nucleotide sequence: TGTGCCACCGGGGACAGAGCGAACACCGGGGAGCTGTTTTTT.

The V and J genes are TRBV19 and TRBJ2-7; TRBD2 aligns across 8 bases. The V and J ends lost 2 bases and 3 bases, in that order; junction bases with no gene match: 0. This CDR3 has 13 residues. The germline CDR1 and CDR2 sequences are LNHDA and SQIVND (reference sequence). CDR3 residues: CASSISGSYEQYF. DNA for the CDR3: TGTGCCAGTAGTATAAGCGGGAGCTACGAGCAGTACTTC.

This clone has more than one count but fewer than ten. One end of the junction is discordant with germline, which a read error may explain. This rearrangement joins TRBV11-1 to TRBJ2-7; maybe TRBD2 (6 bases). The germline CDR1 and CDR2 sequences are SGHAT and FQDESV (reference sequence). CDR3 length equals 13 residues. CDR3 loop: CASNQRLGDFQEF. DNA of the CDR3: TGTGCCAGCAACCAAAGGTTGGGGGACTTCCAGGAATTC. Combining the CDR3 with reference TRBV11-1 and TRBJ2-7 gives the whole variable domain EAEVAQSPRYKITEKSQAVAFWCDPISGHATLYWYRQILGQGPELLVQFQDESVVDDSQLPKDRFSAERLKGVDSTLKIQPAELGDSAMYLCASNQRLGDFQEFGPGTRLTVT.

This rearrangement joins TRBV9 to TRBJ2-3; D gene uncertain. The V end lost 0 bases, the J end lost 6 bases, and 8 bases lay between the germline ends. Germline CDR1 reads SGDLS; CDR2 reads YYNGEE. This CDR3 is 13 amino acids long. Written as DNA, the CDR3 is TGTGCCAGCAGCGTAGATCGGTTGGATACGCAGTATTTT. Translating gives CASSVDRLDTQYF. The complete variable domain, with remaining parts taken from reference TRBV9 and TRBJ2-3, reads DSGVTQTPKHLITATGQRVTLRCSPRSGDLSVYWYQQSLDQGLQFLIQYYNGEERAKGNILERFSAQQFPDLHSELNLSSLELGDSALYFCASSVDRLDTQYFGPGTRLTVL.

This clone was picked up a small number of times. This sequence joins TRBV5-6 and TRBJ1-2; D is perhaps TRBD1 (5 bases). V dropped 2 bases and J dropped 7 bases, with 9 bases sitting between them. This CDR3 is 12 amino acids long. Germline V CDR1 and CDR2: SGHDT, YYEEEE. Here the CDR3 DNA reads TGTGCCAGCAGCTTAGGGGATTCTGGCTACACCTTC. This translates into CASSLGDSGYTF.

There are a few counts of this clone. The chain carries TRBV4-1 and TRBJ2-7; TRBD1 aligns across 8 bases. The CDR3 is 16 amino acids. J gave up 4 bases and V 2 bases, and 10 bases lay outside the gene matches. The V gene's germline CDR1 is MGHRA and CDR2 YSYEKL. CDR3 sequence: CASSQPTGEVSYEQYF. The CDR3 coding sequence is TGCGCCAGCAGCCAACCGACAGGGGAAGTGTCTTACGAGCAGTACTTC.

The genes are TRBV19 and TRBJ2-7; D is possibly TRBD1 (6 bases). V dropped 8 bases and J dropped 3 bases, with 8 bases sitting between them. Germline V gene sequence: CDR1 LNHDA, CDR2 SQIVND (reference sequence). CDR3 length: 11 amino acids. CDR3 coding DNA: TGTGCCAGTGAACAGGGCTACGAGCAGTACTTC. This codes for CASEQGYEQYF.

The V gene is TRBV9, the J gene TRBJ1-3; 11 bases fit TRBD1. CDR1 and CDR2 (germline): SGDLS, YYNGEE. The CDR3 sequence is 15 residues long. The V gene end was trimmed by 3 bases and the J gene end by 3 bases; junction bases not matched to a gene: 2. The DNA of the CDR3 is TGTGCCAGCAGCGAAGGGACAGGGGGTGGAAACACCATATATTTT. It specifies CASSEGTGGGNTIYF. Full variable domain (missing parts from reference TRBV9 and TRBJ1-3): DSGVTQTPKHLITATGQRVTLRCSPRSGDLSVYWYQQSLDQGLQFLIQYYNGEERAKGNILERFSAQQFPDLHSELNLSSLELGDSALYFCASSEGTGGGNTIYFGEGSWLTVV.

This chain joins TRBV6-5 and TRBJ2-1; 13 bases agree with TRBD2. Germline values: CDR1 MNHEY, CDR2 SVGAGI. This CDR3 region has 13 residues. Trimming took 5 bases from V and 15 from J; bases not matched to a gene: 7. The CDR3 sequence: CASSPTSGGLRFF. CDR3 sequence (DNA): TGTGCCAGCAGTCCGACTAGCGGGGGGCTCCGGTTCTTC.

The chain carries TRBV3-1 (or the pseudogene TRBV3-2) and TRBJ1-3; 7 bases fit TRBD1. Germline trimming cut 6 bases from V and 2 bases from J; bases unmatched to any gene: 4. This CDR3 comprises 14 residues. Germline V gives CDR1 LGHDT, CDR2 YNNKEL (reference sequence). The CDR3 spells CASSQTGPGNTIYF. As DNA, the CDR3 is TGTGCCAGCAGTCAGACAGGGCCTGGAAACACCATATATTTT.

J is TRBJ2-7 and V is TRBV12-5; a possible D gene is TRBD2 (7 bases). V was pared by 6 bases and J by 2 bases, with 23 bases between. The germline V gene encodes CDR1 LGHNT and CDR2 FRNRAP. The CDR3 is made up of 17 amino acids. In DNA form, the CDR3 reads TGTGCTAGTGGAAATCCCAGTTCGAGCGGGACACCCTACGAGCAGTACTTC. The encoded protein is CASGNPSSSGTPYEQYF.